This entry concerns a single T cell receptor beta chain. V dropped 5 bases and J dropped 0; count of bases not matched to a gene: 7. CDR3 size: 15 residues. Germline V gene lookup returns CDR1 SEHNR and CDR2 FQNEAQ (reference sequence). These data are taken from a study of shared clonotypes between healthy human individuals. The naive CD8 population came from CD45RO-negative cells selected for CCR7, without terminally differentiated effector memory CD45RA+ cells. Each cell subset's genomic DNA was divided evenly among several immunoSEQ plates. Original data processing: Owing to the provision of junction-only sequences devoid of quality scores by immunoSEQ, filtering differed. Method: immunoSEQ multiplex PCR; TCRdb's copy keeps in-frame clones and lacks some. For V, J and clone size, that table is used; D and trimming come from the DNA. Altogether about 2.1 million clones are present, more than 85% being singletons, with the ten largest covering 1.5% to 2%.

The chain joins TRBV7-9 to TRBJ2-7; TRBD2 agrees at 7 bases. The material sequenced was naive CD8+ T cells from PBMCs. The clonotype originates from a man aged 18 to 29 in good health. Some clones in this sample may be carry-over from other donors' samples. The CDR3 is CASSPGGMSSYEQYF. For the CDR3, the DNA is TGTGCCAGCAGCCCCGGGGGGATGAGCTCCTACGAGCAGTACTTC.